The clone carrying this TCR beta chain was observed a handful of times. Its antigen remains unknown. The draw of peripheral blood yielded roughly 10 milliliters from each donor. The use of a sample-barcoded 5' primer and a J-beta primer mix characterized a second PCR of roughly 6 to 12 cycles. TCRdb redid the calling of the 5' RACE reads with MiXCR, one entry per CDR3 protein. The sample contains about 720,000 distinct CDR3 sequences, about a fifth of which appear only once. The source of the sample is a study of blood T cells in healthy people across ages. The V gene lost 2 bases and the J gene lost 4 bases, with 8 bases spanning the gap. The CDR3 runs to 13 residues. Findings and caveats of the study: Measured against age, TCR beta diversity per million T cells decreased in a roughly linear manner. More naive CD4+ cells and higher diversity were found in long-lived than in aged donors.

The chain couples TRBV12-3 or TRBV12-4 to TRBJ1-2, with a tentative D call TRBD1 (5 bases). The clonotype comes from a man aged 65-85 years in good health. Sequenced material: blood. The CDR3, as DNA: TGTGCCAGCAGTTTAATTGACAGCTATGGCTACACCTTC. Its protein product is CASSLIDSYGYTF.